One and the same sample provided the 27 T cell receptor beta chains below, sequenced in a study of shared clonotypes between healthy human individuals. Sequencing was performed with immunoSEQ multiplex PCR; in TCRdb, only in-frame clones are kept and a portion is missing. The table records approximately 400,000 clones, 95% to 97% of them present only once. The sequenced material came from memory CD8+ T cells sorted from blood. Subset specified: CD45RO+ cells pooled with CCR7-negative TemRA cells. These TCRs come from a man in his thirties or forties in good health.

This clone was recorded once. The chain has TRBV9 and TRBJ2-3; D uncertain. The CDR3 length is 12 residues. CDR1 and CDR2 from the germline V gene are SGDLS and YYNGEE. Trimming pared 0 bases from V and 3 bases from J, leaving 2 bases between. CDR3 in DNA: TGTGCCAGCAGCGTAGAGACAGATACGCAGTATTTT. Its translation: CASSVETDTQYF. Looking up the rest from reference TRBV9 and TRBJ2-3 gives the full variable domain: DSGVTQTPKHLITATGQRVTLRCSPRSGDLSVYWYQQSLDQGLQFLIQYYNGEERAKGNILERFSAQQFPDLHSELNLSSLELGDSALYFCASSVETDTQYFGPGTRLTVL.

This chain uses TRBV27 with TRBJ2-6; D remains unclear. The CDR3 length is 19 residues. CDR1 and CDR2 (germline): MNHEY, SMNVEV (reference sequence). V was trimmed by 6 bases and J by 0 bases, leaving 21 bases between them. The CDR3 nucleotides are TGTGCCAGCAGGTCTCTGTCCCTTATTACAGTCTCTGGGGCCAACGTCCTGACTTTC. This sequence encodes CASRSLSLITVSGANVLTF.

The chain links TRBV30 to TRBJ2-7; TRBD2 is a possible D gene (5 bases). The CDR3 contains 15 residues. Germline lookup yields CDR1 GTSNPN and CDR2 SVGIG (reference sequence). Trimming took 3 bases from V and 3 from J, leaving 18 bases between them. The CDR3 nucleotides read TGTGCCTGGAGACATCGAAACCTTCGGGACTACGAGCAGTACTTC. The encoded protein is CAWRHRNLRDYEQYF.

The CDR3 region has the DNA TGTGCCAGCAGTAGACTAGGCGGCGGGGAGCTGTTTTTT. Amino acid sequence: CASSRLGGGELFF. This sequence joins TRBV5-5 and TRBJ2-2, with D maybe TRBD2 (6 bases). Germline-derived CDR1 and CDR2 are SGHKS and YYEKEE (reference sequence). The CDR3 sequence is 13 residues long. V lost 5 bases to trimming and J lost 7 bases, with 12 bases between them.

The genes are TRBV5-4 and TRBJ2-2; 8 bases match TRBD1. The length of the CDR3 is 18 residues. V lost 4 bases to trimming and J lost 0 bases; unmatched junction nucleotides: 11. Germline CDR1 reads SGHNT; CDR2 reads YYREEE (reference sequence). The CDR3 nucleotides are TGTGCCAGCAGCGACCCGACAGGGGAGAACGCGAACACCGGGGAGCTGTTTTTT. Translating it yields CASSDPTGENANTGELFF.

The chain links TRBV29-1 to TRBJ1-3, with D hard to call. With 2 bases removed from V and 4 bases from J, the gap between germline ends came to 6 bases. The CDR3 runs to 12 residues. Germline V gives CDR1 SQVTM, CDR2 ANQGSEA. The CDR3 DNA sequence: TGCAGCGTTGAACTGGCGGGAAACACCATATATTTT. Protein: CSVELAGNTIYF.

This sequence joins TRBV5-1 and TRBJ2-3, with TRBD2 matching 8 bases. Germline V CDR1 and CDR2: SGHRS, YFSETQ. The length of the CDR3 is 14 residues. V lost 3 bases to trimming and J lost 2 bases; unmatched junction nucleotides: 2. The CDR3 loop is CASSYGRATDTQYF. The CDR3, as DNA: TGCGCCAGCAGCTACGGGAGGGCCACAGATACGCAGTATTTT.

The genes are TRBV18 and TRBJ1-1; TRBD1 is a possible D gene (6 bases). Trimming removed 3 bases at V and 1 base at J, with 12 bases between. The V gene's germline CDR1 is KGHSH and CDR2 LQKENI. The CDR3 has 15 residues. CDR3 sequence (DNA): TGTGCCAGCTCACCCACAAGGACAGAGAACACTGAAGCTTTCTTT. Protein: CASSPTRTENTEAFF.

The chain employs TRBV11-2 and TRBJ1-3, with D perhaps TRBD1 (6 bases). The CDR3 has 15 amino acids. Trimming cost V 5 bases and J 2 bases, with 13 bases left between them. CDR1 and CDR2 (germline): SGHAT, FQNNGV. The DNA for the CDR3 is TGTGCCAGCAGCCCCATGGGGGGGCCTGGAAACACCATATATTTT. This encodes CASSPMGGPGNTIYF.

The rearrangement uses TRBV5-1 and TRBJ2-5; D is possibly TRBD2 (5 bases). The germline gives CDR1 SGHRS, CDR2 YFSETQ. This CDR3 comprises 13 residues. Trimming took off 3 bases at V and 3 bases at J, with 9 bases between the two ends. CDR3 loop: CASSSSGKETQYF. CDR3 nucleotide sequence: TGCGCCAGCAGCTCATCGGGAAAAGAGACCCAGTACTTC.

The chain couples TRBV11-3 to TRBJ2-3; D is undetermined. The ends were cut back, 1 base at V and 7 bases at J, with 15 bases in the middle. Germline lookup yields CDR1 SGHNT and CDR2 YENEEA. The CDR3 runs to 15 residues. The CDR3: CASSLGLTSENTQYF. In DNA, the CDR3 is TGTGCCAGCAGCTTAGGTCTAACGAGCGAGAATACGCAGTATTTT.

V gene TRBV7-9 combines with J gene TRBJ2-3; D unclear. V lost 3 bases and J 6 bases, leaving 7 bases between the germline ends. The CDR3 is 12 residues long. CDR1 SEHNR and CDR2 FQNEAQ come from the germline V gene (reference sequence). CDR3 sequence (DNA): TGTGCCAGCAGCTTCGACACCGATACGCAGTATTTT. Its translation: CASSFDTDTQYF.

This clone appeared once. The V gene is TRBV5-1, the J gene TRBJ2-7; 9 bases align to TRBD2. CDR1 is SGHRS, CDR2 YFSETQ, per germline. V lost 0 bases to trimming and J lost 5 bases; unmatched junction nucleotides: 12. The CDR3 is made up of 17 amino acids. As DNA, the CDR3 is TGCGCCAGCAGCTTGGTCCCTAGCGGGGACCTTCTTGACGAGCAGTACTTC. This gives the protein CASSLVPSGDLLDEQYF.

This clone was seen once. The germline gene is not matched at one end of the junction; a read error may be the cause. V usage is TRBV7-2 and J usage is TRBJ2-1, with 7 positions matching TRBD2. Germline V gene sequence: CDR1 SGHTA, CDR2 FQGNSA. The CDR3 loop spans 14 amino acids. The CDR3 loop is CASSLAAFYNEQFF. The CDR3 coding sequence is TGTGCCAGCAGCCTAGCGGCCTTCTACAATGAGCAGTTCTTC.

The gene calls are TRBV7-9 and TRBJ2-1; 8 nucleotides match TRBD2. Germline V CDR1 and CDR2: SEHNR, FQNEAQ (reference sequence). J gave up 0 bases and V 2 bases, and 0 bases lay outside the gene matches. CDR3 size: 15 residues. CDR3 nucleotides: TGTGCCAGCAGCTTAAGCGGGGGCTCCTACAATGAGCAGTTCTTC. Amino acids: CASSLSGGSYNEQFF.

The rearrangement joins TRBV7-3 to TRBJ2-1; perhaps TRBD2 as D (5 bases). The V gene lost 2 bases and the J gene lost 5 bases, with 10 bases spanning the gap. Germline CDR1 is SGHTA and CDR2 is FQGTGA. The CDR3 totals 14 residues. Here the CDR3 reads CASSLGPGNNEQFF. CDR3 coding DNA: TGTGCCAGCAGCTTAGGGCCGGGGAACAATGAGCAGTTCTTC.

The DNA for the CDR3 is TGTGCCAGTGGAAGGCCGGGACAGGGAAACACCATATATTTT. Translating gives CASGRPGQGNTIYF. J is TRBJ1-3 and V is TRBV19; 7 nucleotides align to TRBD1. Germline V gene data show CDR1 as LNHDA and CDR2 as SQIVND (reference sequence). Losses at the gene ends were 8 bases for V and 4 bases for J; bases not matched to a gene: 8. The CDR3 has 14 residues.

This clone was seen a single time. V usage is TRBV19 and J usage is TRBJ2-7; 10 nucleotides agree with TRBD2. Germline CDR1 is LNHDA and CDR2 is SQIVND (reference sequence). The CDR3 covers 15 residues. The V gene end was trimmed by 7 bases and the J gene end by 2 bases; junction bases not matched to a gene: 8. CDR3 loop: CASKTVAGGPYEQYF. For the CDR3, the DNA is TGTGCCAGTAAAACTGTAGCGGGAGGTCCCTACGAGCAGTACTTC. Looking up the rest from reference TRBV19 and TRBJ2-7 gives the full variable domain: DGGITQSPKYLFRKEGQNVTLSCEQNLNHDAMYWYRQDPGQGLRLIYYSQIVNDFQKGDIAEGYSVSREKKESFPLTVTSAQKNPTAFYLCASKTVAGGPYEQYFGPGTRLTVT.

V usage is TRBV5-5 and J usage is TRBJ2-7; 7 bases match TRBD2. Per germline, CDR1 SGHKS and CDR2 YYEKEE (reference sequence). The J segment lost 2 bases and the V segment lost 1 base, leaving 3 bases of the junction unmatched. The CDR3 contains 14 residues. The CDR3 DNA sequence: TGTGCCAGCAGCTTGTGGGACTATCCCTACGAGCAGTACTTC. Its translation: CASSLWDYPYEQYF. The entire variable domain, with the rest obtained from reference TRBV5-5 and TRBJ2-7, is as follows: DAGVTQSPTHLIKTRGQQVTLRCSPISGHKSVSWYQQVLGQGPQFIFQYYEKEERGRGNFPDRFSARQFPNYSSELNVNALLLGDSALYLCASSLWDYPYEQYFGPGTRLTVT.

The rearrangement uses TRBV28 and TRBJ2-1; 10 bases fit TRBD2. Losses at the gene ends were 7 bases for V and 8 bases for J; bases not matched to a gene: 8. This CDR3 comprises 14 residues. The germline CDR1 and CDR2 sequences are MDHEN and SYDVKM. CDR3 protein: CASMEREGRHEQFF. CDR3 DNA: TGTGCCAGCATGGAGCGGGAGGGTCGGCATGAGCAGTTCTTC. The whole variable domain, remainder taken from reference TRBV28 and TRBJ2-1, is DVKVTQSSRYLVKRTGEKVFLECVQDMDHENMFWYRQDPGLGLRLIYFSYDVKMKEKGDIPEGYSVSREKKERFSLILESASTNQTSMYLCASMEREGRHEQFFGPGTRLTVL.

This clone occurred once. Here the CDR3 reads CASSYFYGAEGTEAFF. The CDR3 bases are TGTGCCAGCAGTTACTTTTACGGGGCGGAGGGCACTGAAGCTTTCTTT. The chain has TRBV6-8 and TRBJ1-1; maybe TRBD1 (5 bases). Per the germline V gene, CDR1 is MNHGY and CDR2 is SAAAGT. CDR3 size: 16 residues. Trimming took 1 base from V and 4 from J, leaving 16 bases between them.

This rearrangement joins TRBV2 to TRBJ2-7; 7 bases are a match to TRBD1. The CDR3 extends over 13 amino acids. The ends lost 8 bases at V and 3 bases at J; junction bases unmatched: 7. Germline CDR1 and CDR2: SNHLY and FYNNEI. CDR3 sequence (DNA): TGTGCCAGCGGCGCAGGGGGAGACTACGAGCAGTACTTC. It is translated as CASGAGGDYEQYF.

The chain joins TRBV19 to TRBJ2-1, with 11 positions matching TRBD2. Trimming cost V 6 bases and J 5 bases; bases outside gene matches: 0. Germline loops: CDR1 LNHDA, CDR2 SQIVND (reference sequence). The CDR3 is 13 residues long. The CDR3 region has the DNA TGTGCCAGTAGACTAGCGGGAGACAATGAGCAGTTCTTC. Its protein product is CASRLAGDNEQFF.

The V gene is TRBV30, the J gene TRBJ2-1; D is perhaps TRBD2 (6 bases). Germline-derived CDR1 and CDR2 are GTSNPN and SVGIG (reference sequence). The V gene lost 3 bases and the J gene lost 5 bases, with 14 bases spanning the gap. The CDR3 length is 14 residues. CDR3 in DNA: TGTGCCTGGAGGATGCTACCGGGAGACAATGAGCAGTTCTTC. Protein: CAWRMLPGDNEQFF.

The chain employs TRBV7-8 and TRBJ2-3; TRBD2 might be the D (5 bases). The CDR3 extends over 16 amino acids. Trimming took 2 bases from V and 4 from J, leaving 16 bases between them. The germline V gene encodes CDR1 SGHVS and CDR2 FQNEAQ. CDR3 loop: CASSLRRTWGPDTQYF. The CDR3 region has the DNA TGTGCCAGCAGCTTAAGGAGGACTTGGGGTCCAGATACGCAGTATTTT.

This chain joins TRBV6-5 and TRBJ1-1, with 7 bases lining up with TRBD1. Trimming took 6 bases from V and 4 from J; bases not matched to a gene: 8. The germline gives CDR1 MNHEY, CDR2 SVGAGI. The CDR3 contains 14 residues. The CDR3 loop reads CASRRQGESTEAFF. CDR3 nucleotides: TGTGCCAGCAGACGACAGGGTGAGAGCACTGAAGCTTTCTTT.

The rearrangement links TRBV5-4 to TRBJ2-5; TRBD2 matches 9 bases. The CDR3 sequence is 19 residues long. V was clipped by 4 bases and J by 2 bases; unmatched bases: 18. Germline assignment: CDR1 SGHNT and CDR2 YYREEE (reference sequence). The CDR3 DNA sequence: TGTGCCAGCAGCCCCAGCGGGAGGCGGAATCCGGGGGGTCAAGAGACCCAGTACTTC. Its translation is CASSPSGRRNPGGQETQYF.